This TCR beta chain appears in the sequencing data of a study of Ad26.COV2.S vaccination and SARS-CoV-2 variants. Across the study: Into the muscle, Ad26.COV2.S was dosed once or twice, 56 days apart.

Germline V gene lookup returns CDR1 SGHRS and CDR2 YFSETQ. The CDR3 is made up of 13 amino acids. V was shortened by 4 bases and J by 4 bases, with 11 bases between the two germline ends. The assay was immunoSEQ multiplex PCR, and TCRdb's table has in-frame clones only and misses some. Among a few hundred thousand clones listed, 70% to 90% were seen once. Treatment indicated: around 19 received Ad26.COV2.S at low or high dose, single or two shots; 5 received placebo; per-sample allocation not given. Sampling was done on day 63 after the first vaccine or placebo injection. Specimen: peripheral blood, collected in a trial of Ad26.COV2.S vaccine versus placebo. The chain links TRBV5-1 to TRBJ1-2; D perhaps matches TRBD1 (5 bases). The clonotype originates from a person aged 18-60 years who received the Ad26.COV2.S COVID-19 vaccine or a placebo. For the CDR3, the DNA is TGCGCCAGCAGCGACGACAGCCTCTATGGCTACACCTTC. This gives the protein CASSDDSLYGYTF.